These 26 T cell receptor beta chains were sequenced from one sample in a study of T cells in tuberculosis. Sequencing was performed with immunoSEQ multiplex PCR; in TCRdb, only in-frame clones are kept and a portion is missing. Found here are approximately 60,000 clones, 80% to 85% of them singletons; the top ten hold roughly 13%. Sorting used thawed, overnight-rested PBMC stained with anti-CD3, a viability dye and GMM-loaded CD1B tetramer. CD1B tetramers were loaded with Rhodococcus equi-derived C32 glucose monomycolate. The source material was CD1b-GMM tetramer-negative cells sorted from PBMCs. The source is an adult woman with latent tuberculosis.

This chain uses TRBV5-6 with TRBJ2-1; 11 bases line up with TRBD2. V was pared by 3 bases and J by 5 bases, with 16 bases of the junction left unmatched. The germline V gene has CDR1 SGHDT and CDR2 YYEEEE. The CDR3 covers 19 residues. The CDR3 region is CASSWRRDRLAGPHNEQFF. The CDR3 DNA sequence: TGTGCCAGCAGCTGGAGGCGAGACAGACTAGCGGGGCCACACAATGAGCAGTTCTTC. The full variable domain, with the rest looked up from reference TRBV5-6 and TRBJ2-1, is DAGVTQSPTHLIKTRGQQVTLRCSPKSGHDTVSWYQQALGQGPQFIFQYYEEEERQRGNFPDRFSGHQFPNYSSELNVNALLLGDSALYLCASSWRRDRLAGPHNEQFFGPGTRLTVL.

The chain uses TRBV18 and TRBJ2-2, with TRBD1 identical over 9 bases. Germline V gene data show CDR1 as KGHSH and CDR2 as LQKENI. The CDR3 is made up of 16 amino acids. Trimming took 3 bases from V and 4 from J; bases not matched to a gene: 6. The CDR3 protein is CASSPKGQGGTGELFF. CDR3 nucleotide sequence: TGTGCCAGCTCACCTAAGGGACAGGGAGGCACCGGGGAGCTGTTTTTT.

The chain recombines TRBV5-4 with TRBJ1-1; D is ambiguous. Germline V gives CDR1 SGHNT, CDR2 YYREEE (reference sequence). V was pared by 7 bases and J by 2 bases, with 9 bases between. This CDR3 is built from 12 residues. The DNA of the CDR3 is TGTGCCAGCTCCCAGGCAAACACTGAAGCTTTCTTT. This sequence encodes CASSQANTEAFF.

The chain links TRBV19 to TRBJ2-5; no clear D gene. The CDR3 covers 13 residues. V shed 2 bases and J shed 2 bases, with 6 bases lying between them. Germline values: CDR1 LNHDA, CDR2 SQIVND (reference sequence). The chain's CDR3 is CASSITTQETQYF. DNA for the CDR3: TGTGCCAGTAGTATAACGACACAAGAGACCCAGTACTTC.

The chain has TRBV28 and TRBJ2-3, with D possibly matching TRBD1 (5 bases). V was shortened by 1 base and J by 15 bases, with 14 bases between the two germline ends. The CDR3 is made up of 12 amino acids. From germline, CDR1 is MDHEN and CDR2 SYDVKM. DNA of the CDR3: TGTGCCAGCAGTTTATCGATGGCAGGGCCATATTTT. Encoded protein: CASSLSMAGPYF.

J is TRBJ2-5 and V is TRBV9; D perhaps matches TRBD1 (7 bases). From germline, CDR1 is SGDLS and CDR2 YYNGEE. This CDR3 region has 14 residues. Between the trimmed V and J ends, which lost 6 bases and 0 bases, there was a span of 12 bases. The CDR3 region is CASTGGQNQETQYF. CDR3 in DNA: TGTGCCAGCACCGGGGGACAGAACCAAGAGACCCAGTACTTC.

This clone was seen only a few times. The V gene is TRBV7-8, the J gene TRBJ2-5; 8 positions agree with TRBD2. J gave up 0 bases and V 7 bases, and 10 bases lay outside the gene matches. The CDR3 runs to 16 residues. The germline gives CDR1 SGHVS, CDR2 FQNEAQ. CDR3 DNA: TGTGCCAGCATCCGCGGGGGGACTACGTACCAAGAGACCCAGTACTTC. Residues: CASIRGGTTYQETQYF.

The chain uses TRBV7-2 and TRBJ2-2, with TRBD1 identical over 8 bases. In germline, CDR1 is SGHTA, CDR2 FQGNSA. The CDR3 runs to 15 residues. V shed 2 bases, J shed 1 base, and the junction held 0 bases outside the gene matches. CDR3 sequence reads: CASSLTGGNTGELFF. In nucleotides, the CDR3 is TGTGCCAGCAGCTTAACAGGGGGGAACACCGGGGAGCTGTTTTTT.

This clone was observed a single time. The gene calls are TRBV27 and TRBJ1-1; TRBD1 matches 10 bases. Germline V gives CDR1 MNHEY, CDR2 SMNVEV (reference sequence). The V segment lost 3 bases and the J segment 5 bases; nucleotides outside the gene matches: 3. The CDR3 has 14 amino acids. CDR3 loop: CASSFRDRGTEAFF. The CDR3, as DNA: TGTGCCAGCAGTTTCCGGGACAGGGGAACTGAAGCTTTCTTT.

In DNA form, the CDR3 reads TGTGCCAGCAGTTTAGGCCCCACAGATACGCAGTATTTT. Its protein is CASSLGPTDTQYF. The chain uses TRBV27 and TRBJ2-3; D is ambiguous. This CDR3 contains 13 residues. Per the germline V gene, CDR1 is MNHEY and CDR2 is SMNVEV (reference sequence). The V end lost 2 bases, the J end lost 2 bases, and 5 bases lay between the germline ends.

The chain employs TRBV28 and TRBJ2-3; tentatively, D is TRBD1 (5 bases). CDR1 is MDHEN and CDR2 is SYDVKM in the germline V gene. The V gene lost 6 bases and the J gene lost 2 bases, with 12 bases spanning the gap. The length of the CDR3 is 14 residues. The CDR3 region is CASSPSTDTDTQYF. CDR3 DNA: TGTGCCAGCAGCCCCTCGACAGACACAGATACGCAGTATTTT. The complete variable domain, with remaining parts taken from reference TRBV28 and TRBJ2-3, reads DVKVTQSSRYLVKRTGEKVFLECVQDMDHENMFWYRQDPGLGLRLIYFSYDVKMKEKGDIPEGYSVSREKKERFSLILESASTNQTSMYLCASSPSTDTDTQYFGPGTRLTVL.

In DNA form, the CDR3 reads TGTGCCAGCACCCAAAGGACAGGGGGCTACACCTTC. Its protein product is CASTQRTGGYTF. The chain couples TRBV28 to TRBJ1-2, with 8 nucleotides matching TRBD1. Looked up from germline, CDR1 is MDHEN and CDR2 is SYDVKM. The CDR3 spans 12 residues. V gave up 7 bases and J gave up 8 bases; unmatched junction bases: 6.

The chain uses TRBV4-3 and TRBJ2-2, with TRBD2 identical over 12 bases. Germline V CDR1 and CDR2: LGHNA, YSLEER. J lost 6 bases, V lost 2 bases, and 7 bases had no gene match. The CDR3 is made up of 17 amino acids. The CDR3 sequence: CASSQPGLAGFAGELFF. The CDR3 DNA reads as TGCGCCAGCAGCCAACCCGGACTAGCGGGGTTCGCCGGGGAGCTGTTTTTT.

The V gene is TRBV19, the J gene TRBJ2-1, with D possibly being TRBD2 (6 bases). The ends were cut back, 1 base at V and 6 bases at J, with 16 bases in the middle. CDR3 length: 16 residues. Looked up from germline, CDR1 is LNHDA and CDR2 is SQIVND (reference sequence). CDR3: CASSIGVGAGANEQFF. CDR3 DNA sequence: TGTGCCAGTAGTATAGGAGTTGGAGCGGGCGCCAATGAGCAGTTCTTC.

The chain links TRBV4-3 to TRBJ2-3; D may be TRBD2 (6 bases). The CDR3 covers 15 residues. V was clipped by 0 bases and J by 8 bases, with 15 bases between them. Germline-derived CDR1 and CDR2 are LGHNA and YSLEER. CDR3 residues: CASSQETGGDGTQYF. In DNA form, the CDR3 reads TGCGCCAGCAGCCAAGAAACCGGGGGTGACGGTACGCAGTATTTT.

A single count supports this clone. The V and J genes are TRBV15 and TRBJ1-1; D remains ambiguous. Germline loops: CDR1 LNHNV, CDR2 YYDKDF (reference sequence). The CDR3 covers 14 residues. The V gene lost 3 bases and the J gene lost 2 bases, with 10 bases spanning the gap. CDR3 DNA: TGTGCCACCAGCAGGCACAGCACCAACACTGAAGCTTTCTTT. As protein: CATSRHSTNTEAFF. The entire variable domain, with the rest obtained from reference TRBV15 and TRBJ1-1, is as follows: DAMVIQNPRYQVTQFGKPVTLSCSQTLNHNVMYWYQQKSSQAPKLLFHYYDKDFNNEADTPDNFQSRRPNTSFCFLDIRSPGLGDTAMYLCATSRHSTNTEAFFGQGTRLTVV.

J is TRBJ1-1 and V is TRBV7-2; TRBD1 is a possible D gene (6 bases). This CDR3 comprises 13 residues. The germline V gene encodes CDR1 SGHTA and CDR2 FQGNSA. V lost 5 bases and J 3 bases, leaving 10 bases between the germline ends. CDR3 region: CASSRDMDTEAFF. As DNA, the CDR3 is TGTGCCAGCAGCCGGGACATGGACACTGAAGCTTTCTTT.

This rearrangement joins TRBV5-4 to TRBJ2-3; D possibly corresponds to TRBD1 (6 bases). Deletions cut 0 bases from V and 2 bases from J, with 13 bases between. The CDR3 sequence is 16 residues long. The germline V gene has CDR1 SGHNT and CDR2 YYREEE (reference sequence). The CDR3 protein is CASSLADRPDTDTQYF. The DNA for the CDR3 is TGTGCCAGCAGCTTGGCAGACAGGCCGGACACAGATACGCAGTATTTT.

V usage is TRBV5-8 and J usage is TRBJ2-1; 8 bases line up with TRBD2. The CDR3 has 16 residues. Germline assignment: CDR1 SGHTS and CDR2 YDEGEE. Unmatched junction bases numbered 10, after V lost 4 bases and J lost 4 bases. The DNA for the CDR3 is TGTGCCAGCAGCATTTCGACTAGCGCAGAATACAATGAGCAGTTCTTC. This codes for CASSISTSAEYNEQFF.

The J gene is TRBJ2-1, the V gene TRBV11-2; 8 bases map to TRBD2. Germline-derived CDR1 and CDR2 are SGHAT and FQNNGV. Unmatched junction bases numbered 8, after V lost 1 base and J lost 6 bases. The CDR3 covers 16 residues. The CDR3 coding sequence is TGTGCCAGCAGCTTAGTCCCGGGAGGGGTCCCCAATGAGCAGTTCTTC. Its protein is CASSLVPGGVPNEQFF. The whole variable domain, remainder taken from reference TRBV11-2 and TRBJ2-1, is EAGVAQSPRYKIIEKRQSVAFWCNPISGHATLYWYQQILGQGPKLLIQFQNNGVVDDSQLPKDRFSAERLKGVDSTLKIQPAKLEDSAVYLCASSLVPGGVPNEQFFGPGTRLTVL.

V is TRBV7-7 and J is TRBJ2-7; TRBD1 matches 10 bases. Germline loops: CDR1 SSHAT, CDR2 FNYEAQ (reference sequence). This CDR3 has 14 residues. J lost 3 bases, V lost 5 bases, and 4 bases had no gene match. This CDR3 reads CASSAGTGDYEQYF. The DNA for the CDR3 is TGTGCCAGCAGCGCCGGGACAGGGGACTACGAGCAGTACTTC.

The chain couples TRBV7-2 to TRBJ2-5, with 9 nucleotides matching TRBD1. Trimming removed 6 bases from V and 1 base from J; junction bases left unmatched: 6. The CDR3 is made up of 15 amino acids. Germline V gives CDR1 SGHTA, CDR2 FQGNSA. The CDR3 DNA reads as TGTGCCAGCAGTCCGACAGGGGGAGGCCAAGAGACCCAGTACTTC. As protein: CASSPTGGGQETQYF.

The chain combines TRBV29-1 with TRBJ2-1; 7 bases map to TRBD1. Looked up from germline, CDR1 is SQVTM and CDR2 is ANQGSEA. V shed 6 bases and J 7 bases; nucleotides not matched to a gene: 12. The CDR3 is made up of 14 amino acids. CDR3 bases: TGCAGCGTCGCCAGGGGCAACAGGGGAAATGAGCAGTTCTTC. Translated: CSVARGNRGNEQFF.

The gene calls are TRBV13 and TRBJ2-3; TRBD2 matches 10 bases. The CDR3 runs to 15 residues. V trimming: 1 base; J trimming: 5 bases; junction bases outside the gene matches: 3. Germline assignment: CDR1 PRHDT and CDR2 FYEKMQ (reference sequence). The CDR3 sequence: CASSLVAGGLDTQYF. The CDR3 bases are TGTGCCAGCAGCTTAGTAGCGGGAGGTTTAGATACGCAGTATTTT.

This chain uses TRBV27 with TRBJ2-3, with D tentatively TRBD2 (5 bases). V gave up 7 bases and J gave up 6 bases, with 8 bases separating them. In germline, CDR1 is MNHEY, CDR2 SMNVEV (reference sequence). CDR3 length: 11 residues. The CDR3 DNA reads TGTGCCAGCACCTCGGGGGATACGCAGTATTTT. Protein product: CASTSGDTQYF.

The genes are TRBV5-4 and TRBJ2-1; 11 bases map to TRBD2. The V and J ends lost 9 bases and 3 bases, in that order; junction bases with no gene match: 11. Germline-derived CDR1 and CDR2 are SGHNT and YYREEE (reference sequence). CDR3 length: 16 amino acids. The CDR3, as DNA: TGTGCCATCAAGGGGGTAGCGGGAGGGCACTACAATGAGCAGTTCTTC. Translation gives CAIKGVAGGHYNEQFF.